These T cell receptor beta chains were read from a single sample in a study of blood T cell repertoires in COVID-19. Clones were read by immunoSEQ multiplex PCR, and TCRdb kept only the in-frame ones, dropping some. The sample holds 300,000 to 350,000 clones; 87% are singletons and the top ten take around 9%. Sequences were obtained from PBMCs or T cells enriched from blood (not recorded which). These receptors came from a woman aged 18-30 years who had recovered from COVID-19. CDR3s include the opening cysteine and the closing phenylalanine or tryptophan. D genes are given only for firm matches. Rows give clone size only sometimes, using once, few, many, or a class for an expanded clone.

cdr3_aa cdr3_nt j_call clone_size v_call d_call
CASSQGLFTYEQYF TGTGCCAGCAGCCAGGGACTTTTTACCTACGAGCAGTACTTC TRBJ2-7 - TRBV3-1/TRBV3-2 -
CASSQQDRGLQQAFF TGCGCCAGCAGCCAACAAGACAGGGGGCTTCAACAAGCTTTCTTT TRBJ1-1 - TRBV5-1 TRBD1
CASRARGTGNEKLFF TGTGCCAGTAGGGCCCGCGGGACAGGGAATGAAAAACTGTTTTTT TRBJ1-4 - TRBV19 TRBD1
CASSSVLAGYNEQFF TGTGCCAGCAGCTCAGTACTAGCGGGCTACAATGAGCAGTTCTTC TRBJ2-1 - TRBV28 TRBD2
CASSQGLFGSYEQYF TGCGCCAGCAGCCAAGGACTTTTTGGATCCTACGAGCAGTACTTC TRBJ2-7 - TRBV4-3 -
CASRARSRTGELFF TGTGCCAGCAGAGCTAGATCGCGCACCGGGGAGCTGTTTTTT TRBJ2-2 - TRBV21-1 -
CASSPDASGTYNEQFF TGTGCCAGCAGCCCGGACGCTAGCGGAACATACAATGAGCAGTTCTTC TRBJ2-1 - TRBV5-4 TRBD2
CASSSQGLEEKLFF TGTGCCAGCAGTTCACAGGGGTTGGAGGAAAAACTGTTTTTT TRBJ1-4 - TRBV28 TRBD1
CASSDQGLRTGELFF TGTGCCAGCAGCGACCAGGGATTGCGCACCGGGGAGCTGTTTTTT TRBJ2-2 - TRBV6-4 -
CASSVGSGRAYEQYF TGTGCCAGCAGCGTCGGTAGCGGGAGGGCGTACGAGCAGTACTTC TRBJ2-7 - TRBV7-2 TRBD2
CASSISGGINSKQFF TGTGCCAGCAGTATCTCCGGGGGGATAAATTCAAAGCAGTTCTTC TRBJ2-1 once TRBV7-3 TRBD2
CASGLAGGNSGELFF TGTGCCAGCGGATTAGCGGGGGGCAATTCCGGGGAGCTGTTTTTT TRBJ2-2 - TRBV7-3 TRBD2
CASSLWGARAFPTGGYTF TGTGCCAGCAGTTTATGGGGGGCCCGAGCATTCCCGACGGGTGGCTACACCTTC TRBJ1-2 - TRBV28 -
CASSQRGGTEAFF TGTGCCAGCAGCCAAAGGGGGGGCACTGAAGCTTTCTTT TRBJ1-1 - TRBV7-2 -
CASSPRDRLFPTEAFF TGTGCCAGTAGTCCCCGAGACAGGCTGTTCCCCACTGAAGCTTTCTTT TRBJ1-1 - TRBV19 -
CASSVSGASYEQYF TGCGCCAGCAGCGTGAGCGGGGCTTCCTACGAGCAGTACTTC TRBJ2-7 - TRBV5-1 TRBD2
CASSSRTDSTDTQYF TGCGCCAGCAGCAGCCGGACAGACAGCACAGATACGCAGTATTTT TRBJ2-3 - TRBV5-1 -
CASSLEPDQPQHF TGTGCCAGCAGCTTGGAACCGGATCAGCCCCAGCATTTT TRBJ1-5 - TRBV5-6 -
CASSPWTSGTRTDTQYF TGTGCCAGCAGTCCATGGACTAGCGGGACTCGCACAGATACGCAGTATTTT TRBJ2-3 - TRBV6-2/TRBV6-3 TRBD2
CASSPSVASYEQYF TGTGCCAGCAGCCCGTCGGTTGCCTCCTACGAGCAGTACTTC TRBJ2-7 - TRBV7-9 -
CASSLGAGEPPFDEQYF TGTGCCAGCAGCTTAGGCGCCGGGGAACCGCCGTTCGACGAGCAGTACTTC TRBJ2-7 - TRBV7-8 -
CASSSFLSPGQPYGYTF TGTGCCAGCAGTTCATTTCTCTCCCCTGGACAGCCCTATGGCTACACCTTC TRBJ1-2 - TRBV28 -
CASSLGQGGYTF TGTGCCAGCAGCTTGGGGCAGGGTGGCTACACCTTC TRBJ1-2 - TRBV5-4 -
CASSQGLAGGRSYEQYF TGCGCCAGCAGCCAAGGACTAGCGGGGGGGCGGTCCTACGAGCAGTACTTC TRBJ2-7 - TRBV4-3 TRBD2
CASSQRTGVKANEQFF TGTGCCAGCAGCCAACGGACAGGGGTGAAGGCCAATGAGCAGTTCTTC TRBJ2-1 - TRBV7-6 TRBD1
CASSQLGQGDTEAFF TGTGCCAGCTCACAGTTGGGGCAGGGGGACACTGAAGCTTTCTTT TRBJ1-1 - TRBV18 TRBD1
CASRRDSEYGYTF TGTGCCAGCAGGCGGGACAGCGAATATGGCTACACCTTC TRBJ1-2 - TRBV2 TRBD1
CASSTDRGSYNSPLHF TGTGCCAGCAGCACTGACAGGGGCTCCTATAATTCACCCCTCCACTTT TRBJ1-6 - TRBV7-2 TRBD1
CATEGQVGNEAFF TGTGCCACCGAGGGACAGGTAGGGAATGAAGCTTTCTTT TRBJ1-1 - TRBV12-3/TRBV12-4 TRBD1
CASSLGYPGENTGELFF TGTGCCAGCAGCTTAGGTTACCCGGGGGAAAACACCGGGGAGCTGTTTTTT TRBJ2-2 - TRBV7-9 -
CASSLMGHLNTEAFF TGTGCCAGCAGCTTAATGGGACATCTAAACACTGAAGCTTTCTTT TRBJ1-1 many TRBV7-2 -
CASSPNPRDRVNPVYF TGTGCCAGCAGTCCTAACCCCCGGGACAGGGTAAATCCGGTGTACTTC TRBJ2-7 - TRBV27 TRBD1
CASSFRDREILYGYTF TGTGCCAGCAGCTTTCGGGACAGGGAAATACTCTATGGCTACACCTTC TRBJ1-2 once TRBV7-2 TRBD1
CASSVTGRNFGTEAFF TGTGCCAGCAGCGTAACAGGTCGAAACTTCGGGACTGAAGCTTTCTTT TRBJ1-1 - TRBV9 -
CASSVAEDTGYTF TGTGCCAGCAGCGTCGCCGAGGACACTGGCTACACCTTC TRBJ1-2 - TRBV9 -
CASSFRGVNEKLFF TGTGCCAGCAGTTTTCGGGGGGTGAATGAAAAACTGTTTTTT TRBJ1-4 - TRBV28 -
CASSTIQGNQPQHF TGTGCCAGCAGTACCATACAGGGTAATCAGCCCCAGCATTTT TRBJ1-5 few TRBV28 -
CASSLLTGNSPLHF TGTGCCAGCAGCTTGCTCACAGGGAATTCACCCCTCCACTTT TRBJ1-6 once TRBV5-6 -
CASSYGQGRYGYTF TGTGCCAGCAGTTACGGACAGGGAAGATATGGCTACACCTTC TRBJ1-2 - TRBV6-5 TRBD1
CASSAARETQYF TGTGCCAGCAGTGCCGCCAGGGAGACCCAGTACTTC TRBJ2-5 - TRBV12-3/TRBV12-4 -
CASSLVLRGLGYTF TGTGCCAGCAGCTTAGTACTCAGGGGGCTTGGCTACACCTTC TRBJ1-2 - TRBV7-2 TRBD1
CATTGTSGEETQYF TGTGCCACCACCGGGACTAGCGGGGAAGAGACCCAGTACTTC TRBJ2-5 - TRBV10-3 TRBD2
CASSEWDRAYEQYF TGTGCCAGCAGTGAATGGGACAGGGCGTACGAGCAGTACTTC TRBJ2-7 - TRBV25-1 TRBD1
CASSNRVSRAGYGYTF TGCGCCAGCAGCAACAGGGTTTCAAGGGCGGGCTATGGCTACACCTTC TRBJ1-2 - TRBV5-1 -
CASNTGRDILKNIQYF TGTGCCAGTAACACAGGGAGGGATATCTTAAAAAACATTCAGTACTTC TRBJ2-4 - TRBV19 -
CASSTDGTGAGNTIYF TGTGCCAGCAGCACGGACGGGACAGGGGCTGGAAACACCATATATTTT TRBJ1-3 - TRBV7-3 TRBD1
CASSVGLGQGAAYNEQFF TGTGCCAGCAGCGTCGGACTGGGGCAGGGGGCTGCCTACAATGAGCAGTTCTTC TRBJ2-1 - TRBV9 TRBD1
CASSQDFLASGNTIYF TGTGCCAGCAGCCAAGATTTTTTAGCCTCGGGAAACACCATATATTTT TRBJ1-3 - TRBV4-2 -
CASSYSIAGYSNQPQHF TGTGCCAGCAGTTACTCGATTGCGGGGTATAGCAATCAGCCCCAGCATTTT TRBJ1-5 - TRBV6-2/TRBV6-3 -
CASSRETGNYEQYF TGTGCCAGCAGCCGAGAGACAGGGAACTACGAGCAGTACTTC TRBJ2-7 - TRBV2 TRBD1
CASSRGVDANTGELFF TGTGCCAGCAGCCGGGGCGTAGACGCGAACACCGGGGAGCTGTTTTTT TRBJ2-2 - TRBV3-1/TRBV3-2 -
CASSLWPPGGSGYTF TGTGCCAGCAGCTTGTGGCCCCCAGGGGGCTCTGGCTACACCTTC TRBJ1-2 - TRBV5-4 TRBD1